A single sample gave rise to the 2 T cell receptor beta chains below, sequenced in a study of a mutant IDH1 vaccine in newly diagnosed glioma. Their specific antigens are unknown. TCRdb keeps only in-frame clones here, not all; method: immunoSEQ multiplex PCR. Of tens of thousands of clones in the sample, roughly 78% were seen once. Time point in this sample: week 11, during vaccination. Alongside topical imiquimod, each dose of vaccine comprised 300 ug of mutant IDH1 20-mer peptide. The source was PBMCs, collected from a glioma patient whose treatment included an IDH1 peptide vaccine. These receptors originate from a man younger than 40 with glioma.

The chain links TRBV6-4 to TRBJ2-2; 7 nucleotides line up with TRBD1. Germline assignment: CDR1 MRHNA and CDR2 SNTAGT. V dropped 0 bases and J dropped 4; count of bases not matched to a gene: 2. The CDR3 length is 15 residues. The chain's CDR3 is CASSDSPGGTGELFF. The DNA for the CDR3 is TGTGCCAGCAGTGACTCCCCAGGGGGCACCGGGGAGCTGTTTTTT.

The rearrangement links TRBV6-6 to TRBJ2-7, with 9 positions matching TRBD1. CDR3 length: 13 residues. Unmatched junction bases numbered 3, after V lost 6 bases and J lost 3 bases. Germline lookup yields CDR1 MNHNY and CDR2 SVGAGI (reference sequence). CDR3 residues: CASSRDRDYEQYF. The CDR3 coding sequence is TGTGCCAGCAGCAGGGACAGGGACTACGAGCAGTACTTC.